One and the same sample provided the 20 T cell receptor beta chains below, sequenced in a study of cytomegalovirus exposure and HLA in healthy donors. Primers for the PCR totalled 60 Vbeta and 13 Jbeta. The method was immunoSEQ multiplex PCR; TCRdb's version includes in-frame clones alone and lacks a portion of them. This repertoire shows about 100,000 clones, 65% to 90% found once; its top ten account for about 4.4%. The sample consisted of PBMCs. The receptors originated from a woman in her seventies in good health and CMV-seropositive.

This clone was recorded once. The gene calls are TRBV4-1 and TRBJ2-5; D not resolved. Germline V gene data show CDR1 as MGHRA and CDR2 as YSYEKL. Deletions cut 6 bases from V and 4 bases from J, with 15 bases between. The CDR3 is made up of 14 amino acids. The CDR3 spells CASRPREAVETQYF. CDR3 nucleotides: TGCGCCAGCAGACCAAGAGAAGCCGTAGAGACCCAGTACTTC.

The chain has TRBV7-2 and TRBJ2-3; D is possibly TRBD2 (6 bases). There are 17 residues in the CDR3. V was shortened by 4 bases and J by 4 bases, with 21 bases between the two germline ends. Per the germline V gene, CDR1 is SGHTA and CDR2 is FQGNSA. CDR3 amino acids: CASSSGPAGGDSDTQYF. For the CDR3, the DNA is TGTGCCAGCAGCTCAGGGCCAGCGGGCGGAGACTCAGATACGCAGTATTTT.

The J gene is TRBJ2-5, the V gene TRBV2, with TRBD2 matching 10 bases. Germline CDR1 reads SNHLY; CDR2 reads FYNNEI. CDR3 length: 15 residues. V dropped 8 bases and J dropped 3; count of bases not matched to a gene: 9. The CDR3 here is CASSTAGGPEETQYF. In DNA, the CDR3 is TGTGCCAGCTCCACAGCGGGAGGGCCGGAAGAGACCCAGTACTTC.

The J gene is TRBJ2-1, the V gene TRBV7-8; D possibly corresponds to TRBD1 (6 bases). The length of the CDR3 is 15 residues. Germline CDR1 SGHVS, CDR2 FQNEAQ. V was trimmed by 0 bases and J by 7 bases, leaving 13 bases between them. CDR3 residues: CASSLALERGNEQFF. CDR3 sequence (DNA): TGTGCCAGCAGCTTAGCTTTGGAAAGGGGGAATGAGCAGTTCTTC.

V and J are TRBV5-1 and TRBJ1-2; 7 nucleotides line up with TRBD1. Germline CDR1 and CDR2: SGHRS and YFSETQ. The J segment lost 0 bases and the V segment lost 4 bases, leaving 6 bases of the junction unmatched. The length of the CDR3 is 15 residues. This CDR3 is CASSRGQETNYGYTF. The CDR3 bases are TGCGCCAGCAGCCGTGGACAGGAAACTAACTATGGCTACACCTTC.

The CDR3 DNA reads as TGTGCCAGCAGCTTAGCGACGGGACTAGCGGGAGGAGAGACCCAGTACTTC. It encodes CASSLATGLAGGETQYF. This rearrangement joins TRBV7-2 to TRBJ2-5, with 15 bases fitting TRBD2. Germline V lookup: CDR1 SGHTA, CDR2 FQGNSA. The CDR3 consists of 17 residues. V was clipped by 0 bases and J by 4 bases; unmatched bases: 3.

A few counts support this clone. The rearrangement links TRBV9 to TRBJ1-4, with D maybe TRBD1 (6 bases). The CDR3 is 16 residues long. V lost 4 bases, J lost 5 bases, and 18 bases lay in between. The V gene's germline CDR1 is SGDLS and CDR2 YYNGEE. The CDR3 DNA is TGTGCCAGCAGCCTTCTCGCAAGGGGGGGGAATGAAAAACTGTTTTTT. Translated, it gives CASSLLARGGNEKLFF.

This clone has just one count. V usage is TRBV2 and J usage is TRBJ2-7; 11 bases are a match to TRBD1. V shed 2 bases, J shed 9 bases, and the junction held 6 bases outside the gene matches. This CDR3 contains 14 residues. Germline loops: CDR1 SNHLY, CDR2 FYNNEI. CDR3 residues: CASSEQDRGPGQYF. CDR3 nucleotides: TGTGCCAGCAGTGAACAGGACAGGGGGCCGGGGCAGTACTTC.

J is TRBJ1-6 and V is TRBV7-6; no clear D gene. With 1 base removed from V and 8 bases from J, the gap between germline ends came to 6 bases. The CDR3 consists of 13 residues. The germline gives CDR1 SGHVS, CDR2 FNYEAQ. This CDR3 is CASSLGQDSPLHF. CDR3 nucleotides: TGTGCCAGCAGCTTAGGTCAGGATTCACCCCTCCACTTT.

This chain uses TRBV13 with TRBJ1-2; 8 positions match TRBD1. Germline CDR1 and CDR2: PRHDT and FYEKMQ (reference sequence). V lost 5 bases, J lost 2 bases, and 7 bases stayed unmatched. The CDR3 totals 15 residues. The CDR3 region is CASSQGNRGNYGYTF. The CDR3 DNA follows: TGTGCCAGCAGCCAGGGAAACAGGGGGAACTATGGCTACACCTTC.

The chain employs TRBV13 and TRBJ1-2; 8 bases agree with TRBD1. The CDR3 is 16 residues long. Germline V gene sequence: CDR1 PRHDT, CDR2 FYEKMQ (reference sequence). V shed 7 bases, J shed 7 bases, and the junction held 17 bases outside the gene matches. This chain's CDR3 is CASNSPSGQGTVGYTF. For the CDR3, the DNA is TGTGCCAGCAACTCCCCGTCCGGACAGGGTACGGTTGGCTACACCTTC.

The rearrangement uses TRBV6-1 and TRBJ2-5; D remains unclear. V shed 5 bases and J shed 1 base, with 14 bases lying between them. The CDR3 sequence is 15 residues long. Germline V gives CDR1 MNHNS, CDR2 SASEGT. CDR3 loop: CASSSYRGSQETQYF. DNA for the CDR3: TGTGCCAGCAGTTCCTATCGCGGCTCCCAAGAGACCCAGTACTTC.

This rearrangement joins TRBV5-6 to TRBJ2-1; TRBD1 aligns across 9 bases. From germline, CDR1 is SGHDT and CDR2 YYEEEE. The CDR3 sequence is 15 residues long. V dropped 0 bases and J dropped 5; count of bases not matched to a gene: 3. CDR3 region: CASSLGDRANNEQFF. The CDR3, as DNA: TGTGCCAGCAGCTTGGGGGACAGGGCTAACAATGAGCAGTTCTTC.

The chain links TRBV9 to TRBJ1-5; 8 bases fit TRBD1. This CDR3 contains 14 residues. V lost 3 bases and J lost 4; bases outside the gene matches: 3. Looked up from germline, CDR1 is SGDLS and CDR2 is YYNGEE. This CDR3 is CASSATGGNQPQHF. The CDR3 nucleotides read TGTGCCAGCAGCGCCACAGGGGGGAATCAGCCCCAGCATTTT.

The chain uses TRBV18 and TRBJ1-5; D is possibly TRBD1 (5 bases). CDR1 KGHSH and CDR2 LQKENI come from the germline V gene. This CDR3 has 17 amino acids. V shed 2 bases and J shed 1 base, with 15 bases lying between them. CDR3 sequence: CASSPSARGGSNQPQHF. In DNA, the CDR3 is TGTGCCAGCTCACCAAGCGCCCGTGGGGGGAGCAATCAGCCCCAGCATTTT.

This clone has a single count. This sequence joins TRBV29-1 and TRBJ2-3; possibly TRBD2 for D (5 bases). Germline CDR1 and CDR2: SQVTM and ANQGSEA. The CDR3 runs to 14 residues. V was cut by 7 bases and J by 0 bases, with 14 bases left in between. In DNA, the CDR3 is TGCAGCGCGACTATCCCCCCTAGCACAGATACGCAGTATTTT. Protein sequence: CSATIPPSTDTQYF.

The chain combines TRBV9 with TRBJ2-7, with 11 bases lining up with TRBD2. Per germline, CDR1 SGDLS and CDR2 YYNGEE. CDR3 size: 15 residues. The trim removed 6 bases at V and 1 base at J, leaving 6 bases unmatched. CDR3 sequence reads: CASTPGTSGSYEQYF. For the CDR3, the DNA is TGTGCCAGCACCCCCGGGACTAGCGGATCCTACGAGCAGTACTTC.

The CDR3 sequence is CASSPQGGSSYEQYF. DNA of the CDR3: TGCGCCAGCAGCCCACAGGGTGGGAGCTCCTACGAGCAGTACTTC. The chain recombines TRBV5-1 with TRBJ2-7, with D maybe TRBD1 (6 bases). V was cut by 4 bases and J by 0 bases, with 14 bases left in between. The CDR3 consists of 15 residues. The germline V gene encodes CDR1 SGHRS and CDR2 YFSETQ.

The chain is built from TRBV21-1 and TRBJ1-4; the DNA was not used to check the table's D call, TRBD1. TRBV21-1 is classified as a pseudogene. CDR3 size: 14 residues. In DNA, the CDR3 is TGTGCCAGCAGCAACGGACAGGGGGATGAAAAACTGTTTTTT. Protein: CASSNGQGDEKLFF.

There are a few counts of this clone. CDR3 DNA sequence: TGTGCCAGCAGCGTCCGGGACAGTAGTGTGTTCTTT. Translated, it gives CASSVRDSSVFF. The V and J genes are TRBV5-4 and TRBJ1-1, with TRBD1 identical over 7 bases. The V gene's germline CDR1 is SGHNT and CDR2 YYREEE (reference sequence). V shed 4 bases and J 14 bases; nucleotides not matched to a gene: 11. The CDR3 length is 12 residues.